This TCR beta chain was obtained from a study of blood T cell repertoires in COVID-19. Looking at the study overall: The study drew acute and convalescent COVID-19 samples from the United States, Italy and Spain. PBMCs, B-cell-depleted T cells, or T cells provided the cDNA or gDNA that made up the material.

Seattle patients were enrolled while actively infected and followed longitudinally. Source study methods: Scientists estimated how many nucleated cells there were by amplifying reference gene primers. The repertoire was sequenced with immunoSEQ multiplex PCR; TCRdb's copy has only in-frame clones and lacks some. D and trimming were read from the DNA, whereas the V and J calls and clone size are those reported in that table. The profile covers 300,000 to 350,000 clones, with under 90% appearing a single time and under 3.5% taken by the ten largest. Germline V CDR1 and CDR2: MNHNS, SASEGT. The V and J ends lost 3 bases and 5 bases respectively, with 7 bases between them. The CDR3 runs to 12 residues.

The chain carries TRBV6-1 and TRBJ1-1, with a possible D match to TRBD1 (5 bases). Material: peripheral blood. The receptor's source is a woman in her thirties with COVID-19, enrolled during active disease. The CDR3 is CASSDRVTEAFF. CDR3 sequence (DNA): TGTGCCAGCAGTGACAGGGTAACTGAAGCTTTCTTT.